The next 16 T cell receptor beta chains were all read from a single sample in a study of control samples from healthy donors and cancer patients. Some clones are missing from TCRdb's copy, which holds only in-frame ones; the method was immunoSEQ multiplex PCR. In the table there are 98,000 or so clones, more than 75% of which are singletons. The sample consisted of blood. These receptors were collected from a man in his sixties in good health.

This rearrangement joins TRBV30 to TRBJ2-1; no firm D call. This CDR3 has 15 amino acids. Trimming removed 4 bases from V and 0 bases from J, with 13 bases in between. Germline V gene data show CDR1 as GTSNPN and CDR2 as SVGIG (reference sequence). CDR3 coding DNA: TGTGCCTGGACCTCCCAAGCTAACTCCTACAATGAGCAGTTCTTC. It translates to CAWTSQANSYNEQFF.

V usage is TRBV30 and J usage is TRBJ1-5, with 9 bases fitting TRBD1. The CDR3 extends over 14 amino acids. The V gene end was trimmed by 1 base and the J gene end by 6 bases; junction bases not matched to a gene: 4. CDR1 and CDR2 (germline): GTSNPN, SVGIG (reference sequence). CDR3 region: CAWSGGTGSQPQHF. The CDR3 bases are TGTGCCTGGAGTGGTGGGACAGGGAGTCAGCCCCAGCATTTT.

This chain uses TRBV21-1 with TRBJ2-2; TRBD2, the table's D call, was not compared with the DNA. TRBV21-1 is reported as a pseudogene. The CDR3 is 20 residues long. The CDR3 nucleotides are TGTGCCAGCAGCAAACCAGGTCGGGAGGAATGTTTGAGGGACACCGGGGAGCTGTTTTTT. Its translation is CASSKPGREECLRDTGELFF.

The gene calls are TRBV7-9 and TRBJ2-3, with 10 bases matching TRBD2. Trimming removed 4 bases from V and 3 bases from J; junction bases left unmatched: 7. Germline V gives CDR1 SEHNR, CDR2 FQNEAQ (reference sequence). This CDR3 comprises 16 residues. The CDR3 nucleotides are TGTGCCAGCAGCTCCTCAGCGGGAGGGCCAACAGATACGCAGTATTTT. Translating it yields CASSSSAGGPTDTQYF.

The genes are TRBV3-1 (or the pseudogene TRBV3-2) and TRBJ1-2, with no clear D. Trimming cost V 4 bases and J 4 bases, with 19 bases left between them. The CDR3 has 16 residues. Germline CDR1 is LGHDT and CDR2 is YNNKEL (reference sequence). This CDR3 is CASSPGPITMTYGYTF. CDR3 bases: TGTGCCAGCAGCCCAGGACCGATCACTATGACCTATGGCTACACCTTC.

In this sample, this clone turned up once. The germline gene is not matched at one end of the junction; a read error may be the cause. Other DNA sequences in this specimen translate into the identical CDR3. The chain recombines TRBV30 with TRBJ1-1; D gene uncertain. Germline values: CDR1 GTSNPN, CDR2 SVGIG (reference sequence). The CDR3 has 15 amino acids. The CDR3 DNA reads TGTGCCTGGAGTGTAGTTCCGGGCCTGAACACTGAAGCCTTCTTT. Residues: CAWSVVPGLNTEAFF.

The V and J genes are TRBV18 and TRBJ1-5; D is unclear. CDR3 length equals 13 residues. Trimming cost V 6 bases and J 5 bases, with 11 bases left between them. CDR1 and CDR2 from the germline V gene are KGHSH and LQKENI. The CDR3 nucleotides read TGTGCCAGCTCGCTCCGGGGTGATCAGCCCCAGCATTTT. Amino acid sequence: CASSLRGDQPQHF.

This clone has only a few counts. The chain combines TRBV4-1 with TRBJ2-7, with D maybe TRBD1 (6 bases). The ends were cut back, 6 bases at V and 2 bases at J, with 17 bases in the middle. Germline V gives CDR1 MGHRA, CDR2 YSYEKL. This CDR3 has 15 residues. For the CDR3, the DNA is TGCGCCAGCAGTCCCGGGACATACAGTCCCTACGAGCAGTACTTC. It is translated as CASSPGTYSPYEQYF.

The rearrangement uses TRBV6-5 and TRBJ2-1; D gene unclear. Germline V lookup: CDR1 MNHEY, CDR2 SVGAGI. The CDR3 length is 15 residues. V dropped 8 bases and J dropped 0 bases, with 14 bases sitting between them. In DNA, the CDR3 is TGTGCCAGCGATGCCGTATCGCCCTCCTACAATGAGCAGTTCTTC. Protein: CASDAVSPSYNEQFF.

J is TRBJ2-3 and V is TRBV7-9; D unresolved. Germline V gives CDR1 SEHNR, CDR2 FQNEAQ (reference sequence). The CDR3 extends over 14 amino acids. Trimming took off 5 bases at V and 1 base at J, with 10 bases between the two ends. As DNA, the CDR3 is TGTGCCAGCAGCCACCTTGACGGCACAGATACGCAGTATTTT. Protein sequence: CASSHLDGTDTQYF.

The J gene is TRBJ2-5, the V gene TRBV30; TRBD1 agrees at 10 bases. V was clipped by 5 bases and J by 5 bases; unmatched bases: 5. Germline-derived CDR1 and CDR2 are GTSNPN and SVGIG (reference sequence). The CDR3 contains 13 residues. The CDR3 protein is CAWGTGVQETQYF. DNA for the CDR3: TGTGCCTGGGGGACAGGGGTTCAGGAGACCCAGTACTTC.

The chain combines TRBV25-1 with TRBJ2-5; D is ambiguous. CDR1 and CDR2 from the germline V gene are MGHDK and SYGVNS. V was shortened by 4 bases and J by 5 bases, with 5 bases between the two germline ends. The CDR3 is 11 amino acids. DNA of the CDR3: TGTGCCAGCAGTGTTAGCGAGACCCAGTACTTC. Its protein is CASSVSETQYF.

The chain combines TRBV27 with TRBJ2-7; unclear D gene. Germline V gene sequence: CDR1 MNHEY, CDR2 SMNVEV (reference sequence). The CDR3 runs to 13 residues. The germline V and J ends were trimmed by 0 bases and 7 bases, with 10 bases remaining between them. The CDR3 DNA is TGTGCCAGCAGTTTATCGCCTGTTCTAGAGCAGTACTTC. Translating it yields CASSLSPVLEQYF.

This chain joins TRBV4-1 and TRBJ2-1; 10 bases are shared with TRBD2. The V segment lost 1 base and the J segment 5 bases; nucleotides outside the gene matches: 2. CDR1 is MGHRA, CDR2 YSYEKL, per germline. The CDR3 contains 15 residues. The CDR3 coding sequence is TGCGCCAGCAGCCAAGGACTAGCGGGCAACAATGAGCAGTTCTTC. Translation gives CASSQGLAGNNEQFF.

V gene TRBV6-1 combines with J gene TRBJ1-5; D not resolved. V was trimmed by 2 bases and J by 2 bases, leaving 10 bases between them. CDR1 and CDR2 (germline): MNHNS, SASEGT. CDR3 length: 15 amino acids. CDR3 amino acids: CASSEKPGGNQPQHF. For the CDR3, the DNA is TGTGCCAGCAGTGAAAAGCCCGGAGGCAATCAGCCCCAGCATTTT.

This clone was counted between two and nine times. V and J are TRBV19 and TRBJ1-1; D is undetermined. The CDR3 is made up of 13 amino acids. V was pared by 6 bases and J by 4 bases, with 12 bases between. The germline gives CDR1 LNHDA, CDR2 SQIVND (reference sequence). The CDR3 nucleotides are TGTGCCAGTAGCGATCGAGGGAGCACTGAAGCTTTCTTT. It yields the protein CASSDRGSTEAFF.